This T cell receptor (beta chain) derives from a study of siplizumab effects on memory and regulatory T cells. General study findings and limits: Whether proliferating Tregs in siplizumab cultures suppress was not functionally confirmed. The apparent diversity of naive T cells exceeded that of memory cells, and naive T cells seemed to make a major contribution to the alloresponse.

Trimming took off 5 bases at V and 6 bases at J, with 11 bases between the two ends. The CDR3 is 13 residues long. CDR1 SGDLS and CDR2 YYNGEE come from the germline V gene. Details on this clone: What it binds is not known.

Each sample contributed around 1.1 x 10^5 TCR templates to the assay. The assay was immunoSEQ multiplex PCR, and TCRdb's table has in-frame clones only and misses some. The sample contains 70,000 or so clones, 80% to 90% of which appear only once. The rearrangement uses TRBV9 and TRBJ2-2; maybe TRBD2 (6 bases). The sequence was obtained from a human donor in good health. Sequencing was performed on Tregs sorted from blood. The CDR3 DNA sequence: TGTGCCAGCAGTGGGACTCTAGCCGGGGAGCTGTTTTTT. This encodes CASSGTLAGELFF. Supplemented by reference TRBV9 and TRBJ2-2, the full variable domain reads DSGVTQTPKHLITATGQRVTLRCSPRSGDLSVYWYQQSLDQGLQFLIQYYNGEERAKGNILERFSAQQFPDLHSELNLSSLELGDSALYFCASSGTLAGELFFGEGSRLTVL.